This T cell receptor beta chain was found in a study of control samples from healthy donors and cancer patients. Sequencing was performed with immunoSEQ multiplex PCR; in TCRdb, only in-frame clones are kept and a portion is missing. The data hold approximately 140,000 clones, with around 90% observed a single time. Input material: blood. The source is a man aged 25 to 45 in good health.

This CDR3 is CASSHPGTSGRAVTDTQYF. CDR3 DNA: TGCGCCAGCAGCCACCCCGGGACTAGCGGGAGGGCCGTCACAGATACGCAGTATTTT. This chain links TRBV4-1 with TRBJ2-3; 16 nucleotides agree with TRBD2. Germline CDR1 MGHRA, CDR2 YSYEKL. This CDR3 is built from 19 residues. V dropped 3 bases and J dropped 2; count of bases not matched to a gene: 8.